Listed here are 29 T cell receptor beta chains from one sample, sequenced in a study of human T cells and chemical hapten exposure. Via MiXCR, TCRdb re-called the RACE reads, giving one row per CDR3 protein. The sample has about 78,000 distinct CDR3 sequences, 7.5% to 9.5% seen once. The time point is: patch test 2, 6 weeks after DPC sensitization. Stated treatment: therapeutic diphenylcyclopropenone sensitization with weekly scalp DPC. Sequencing was performed on whole blood, taken in connection with sensitization to the hapten diphenylcyclopropenone (DPC). These receptors were obtained from a woman aged 45 to 65 with alopecia areata. Some clones in this sample may be carry-over from other donors' samples.

This clonotype was detected ten times or more. V and J are TRBV20-1 and TRBJ2-7; maybe TRBD2 (6 bases). This CDR3 has 14 residues. The germline V and J ends were trimmed by 8 bases and 5 bases, with 22 bases remaining between them. Germline-derived CDR1 and CDR2 are DFQATT and SNEGSKA (reference sequence). The CDR3 region has the DNA TGCAGTCAATTAGCGGAGACGGGATACAACGAGCAGTACTTC. Translated, it gives CSQLAETGYNEQYF.

The V call is TRBV10-1, the J call TRBJ2-5; D uncertain. V was pared by 6 bases and J by 3 bases, with 20 bases between. The CDR3 loop spans 16 amino acids. Germline-derived CDR1 and CDR2 are WNHNN and SYGVQD (reference sequence). CDR3 in DNA: TGCGCCAGCAGCGTCTATGGTGCCCCGAGGAAAGAGACCCAGTACTTC. Protein sequence: CASSVYGAPRKETQYF.

This clonotype appeared a few times. The V call is TRBV5-1, the J call TRBJ2-6; perhaps TRBD1 as D (5 bases). Trimming pared 4 bases from V and 0 bases from J, leaving 11 bases between. Germline-derived CDR1 and CDR2 are SGHRS and YFSETQ. The CDR3 length is 16 residues. CDR3 DNA sequence: TGCGCCAGCAGCAGGCAGGGCCGCTCTGGGGCCAACGTCCTGACTTTC. Its protein is CASSRQGRSGANVLTF.

V gene TRBV20-1 combines with J gene TRBJ1-1, with 7 bases identical to TRBD1. V dropped 0 bases and J dropped 6; count of bases not matched to a gene: 7. Germline-derived CDR1 and CDR2 are DFQATT and SNEGSKA (reference sequence). The CDR3 has 14 amino acids. CDR3 DNA: TGCAGTGCTAGAGATGACAGGGTCGCGGCTGAAGCTTTCTTT. This sequence encodes CSARDDRVAAEAFF.

This clonotype was counted at least ten times. The gene calls are TRBV6-5 and TRBJ2-1; no reliable D call. V was trimmed by 5 bases and J by 9 bases, leaving 8 bases between them. The CDR3 sequence is 11 residues long. The germline V gene has CDR1 MNHEY and CDR2 SVGAGI. The CDR3 DNA reads TGTGCCAGCAGTCCGGTGGTTGAGCAGTTCTTC. Protein product: CASSPVVEQFF.

In regard to this clonotype: A clone one base away is much larger, so this may be a read error. The chain couples TRBV3-2 to TRBJ1-6; TRBD1, the D gene given by the table, was not confirmed from the DNA. TRBV3-2 is an annotated pseudogene. The CDR3 extends over 16 amino acids. The CDR3 nucleotides are TGTGCCAGCAGCCAGACCCCCCGGAACGATAATTCACCCCTCAACTTT. Amino acid sequence: CASSQTPRNDNSPLNF.

This clonotype was counted a few times. The chain couples TRBV9 to TRBJ1-5, with 8 bases aligning to TRBD1. Trimming at V came to 4 bases and at J to 4 bases, leaving 4 bases not matched to a gene. Germline assignment: CDR1 SGDLS and CDR2 YYNGEE. The CDR3 loop spans 14 amino acids. The CDR3 coding sequence is TGTGCCAGCAGCCCCCGACAGGGGAATCAGCCCCAGCATTTT. Protein sequence: CASSPRQGNQPQHF.

The chain joins TRBV3-1 to TRBJ2-7, with D maybe TRBD2 (6 bases). The CDR3 spans 13 residues. CDR1 and CDR2 from the germline V gene are LGHDT and YNNKEL (reference sequence). Trimming took off 1 base at V and 4 bases at J, with 8 bases between the two ends. CDR3 sequence reads: CASSQVSGYEQYF. The CDR3 DNA sequence: TGTGCCAGCAGCCAAGTTAGCGGTTACGAGCAGTACTTC.

A few counts support this clonotype. This rearrangement joins TRBV28 to TRBJ2-7; 7 bases align to TRBD1. The V gene's germline CDR1 is MDHEN and CDR2 SYDVKM. This CDR3 is built from 18 residues. V was pared by 3 bases and J by 0 bases, with 14 bases of the junction left unmatched. CDR3 nucleotides: TGTGCCAGCAGTTTCCGACCAGGGGGAGCGCCTGTCTCCTACGAGCAGTACTTC. Translated, it gives CASSFRPGGAPVSYEQYF.

This rearrangement joins TRBV7-3 to TRBJ2-2, with unresolved D. Germline V lookup: CDR1 SGHTA, CDR2 FQGTGA. Trimming removed 4 bases from V and 5 bases from J, with 5 bases in between. This CDR3 is built from 12 residues. CDR3 region: CASSYWTGELFF. The CDR3 DNA sequence: TGTGCCAGCAGCTACTGGACCGGGGAGCTGTTTTTT.

This clonotype was recorded at least ten times. The rearrangement joins TRBV29-1 to TRBJ1-2; D is possibly TRBD1 (5 bases). This CDR3 is built from 12 residues. With 6 bases removed from V and 4 bases from J, the gap between germline ends came to 12 bases. CDR1 SQVTM and CDR2 ANQGSEA come from the germline V gene. The chain's CDR3 is CSVAQGSYGYTF. DNA for the CDR3: TGCAGCGTGGCCCAGGGTTCCTATGGCTACACCTTC. The full variable domain, in which reference TRBV29-1 and TRBJ1-2 provide the parts outside the CDR3, is SAVISQKPSRDICQRGTSLTIQCQVDSQVTMMFWYRQQPGQSLTLIATANQGSEATYESGFVIDKFPISRPNLTFSTLTVSNMSPEDSSIYLCSVAQGSYGYTFGSGTRLTVV.

This clonotype was counted a few times. The chain has TRBV9 and TRBJ2-5, with TRBD2 as a possible D gene (6 bases). Deletions cut 8 bases from V and 5 bases from J, with 7 bases between. This CDR3 has 10 amino acids. Germline CDR1 and CDR2: SGDLS and YYNGEE. CDR3 sequence: CASGGETQYF. CDR3 nucleotides: TGTGCCAGTGGGGGGGAGACCCAGTACTTC.

The sample holds a few counts of this clonotype. V gene TRBV7-2 combines with J gene TRBJ2-2, with D perhaps matching TRBD1 (5 bases). Germline V CDR1 and CDR2: SGHTA, FQGNSA. This CDR3 is built from 14 residues. Trimming shortened V by 7 bases and J by 6 bases, and 15 bases separated the two germline ends. The chain's CDR3 is CASITVAGPGELFF. Here the CDR3 DNA reads TGTGCCAGCATCACAGTGGCAGGGCCCGGGGAGCTGTTTTTT. The full variable domain, rest sourced from reference TRBV7-2 and TRBJ2-2, is GAGVSQSPSNKVTEKGKDVELRCDPISGHTALYWYRQSLGQGLEFLIYFQGNSAPDKSGLPSDRFSAERTGGSVSTLTIQRTQQEDSAVYLCASITVAGPGELFFGEGSRLTVL.

This clonotype was picked up many times. The V and J genes are TRBV12-3 or TRBV12-4 and TRBJ1-2; 11 nucleotides match TRBD1. The CDR3 consists of 16 residues. J was trimmed by 1 base and V by 4 bases; bases with no gene match: 5. This chain's CDR3 is CASSWGQGGGNYGYTF. The CDR3 region has the DNA TGTGCCAGCAGTTGGGGACAGGGGGGAGGTAACTATGGCTACACCTTC.

The chain is built from TRBV20-1 and TRBJ2-3, with 11 positions matching TRBD2. The CDR3 sequence is 19 residues long. The V and J ends lost 3 bases and 1 base, in that order; junction bases with no gene match: 15. Germline V gives CDR1 DFQATT, CDR2 SNEGSKA (reference sequence). The CDR3 loop reads CSASFTSGGTPLRTDTQYF. The CDR3 nucleotides read TGCAGTGCTAGTTTTACTAGCGGGGGCACACCATTACGCACAGATACGCAGTATTTT.

This clonotype was picked up a small number of times. J is TRBJ2-3 and V is TRBV3-1; no clear D gene. The germline V and J ends were trimmed by 1 base and 5 bases, with 10 bases remaining between them. The germline V gene has CDR1 LGHDT and CDR2 YNNKEL (reference sequence). The length of the CDR3 is 14 residues. CDR3: CASSQGGPLDTQYF. CDR3 in DNA: TGTGCCAGCAGCCAAGGCGGACCCTTAGATACGCAGTATTTT.

The rearrangement uses TRBV27 and TRBJ1-5, with a possible D match to TRBD1 (6 bases). V was cut by 5 bases and J by 5 bases, with 19 bases left in between. Germline CDR1 is MNHEY and CDR2 is SMNVEV (reference sequence). The CDR3 contains 16 residues. CDR3 coding DNA: TGTGCCAGCAGTCCTAGGGGAGACAGGAGATATCAGCCCCAGCATTTT. Protein sequence: CASSPRGDRRYQPQHF.

This clonotype was counted many times. The rearrangement uses TRBV27 and TRBJ2-5; 9 bases fit TRBD2. The junction had 12 bases not matched to a gene; V was cut back by 4 bases and J by 6 bases. The CDR3 length is 16 residues. Germline CDR1 and CDR2: MNHEY and SMNVEV (reference sequence). The CDR3, as DNA: TGTGCCAGCAGTTCAACCCGAGTAGCGGGAGTACAGACCCAGTACTTC. Protein: CASSSTRVAGVQTQYF.

This sequence joins TRBV6-5 and TRBJ1-1, with a possible D match to TRBD1 (5 bases). CDR1 and CDR2 from the germline V gene are MNHEY and SVGAGI. V was cut by 5 bases and J by 6 bases, with 13 bases left in between. The CDR3 has 13 amino acids. CDR3 residues: CASSPTGRAEAFF. The CDR3 DNA reads TGTGCCAGCAGTCCTACAGGAAGGGCTGAAGCTTTCTTT.

This clonotype was detected once. This sequence joins TRBV6-5 and TRBJ1-2, with D unclear. Germline V CDR1 and CDR2: MNHEY, SVGAGI. Trimming shortened V by 5 bases and J by 4 bases, and 17 bases separated the two germline ends. The CDR3 totals 15 residues. Here the CDR3 DNA reads TGTGCCAGCAGTCTAGGGTTTTCGGAGACCTATGGCTACACCTTC. This encodes CASSLGFSETYGYTF.

This clonotype was detected once. The rearrangement uses TRBV5-6 and TRBJ2-2; D gene unclear. This CDR3 has 15 residues. CDR1 SGHDT and CDR2 YYEEEE come from the germline V gene. V lost 4 bases and J lost 5, with 15 bases in between. CDR3 protein: CASSPRRVWTGELFF. CDR3 coding DNA: TGTGCCAGCAGCCCGAGACGGGTTTGGACCGGGGAGCTGTTTTTT.

This clonotype was seen repeatedly, ten times or more. The V and J genes are TRBV14 and TRBJ2-3, with D possibly TRBD2 on 6 matching bases. V gave up 1 base and J gave up 7 bases, with 12 bases separating them. Germline CDR1 reads SGHDN; CDR2 reads FVKESK. The CDR3 runs 14 residues. DNA of the CDR3: TGTGCCAGCAGCCAAGGGGACTCACGCAATACGCAGTATTTT. It specifies CASSQGDSRNTQYF.

This chain uses TRBV7-2 with TRBJ2-7, with D hard to call. The CDR3 contains 13 residues. From germline, CDR1 is SGHTA and CDR2 FQGNSA. V lost 5 bases and J 3 bases, leaving 11 bases between the germline ends. The CDR3: CASSPHRNYEQYF. In nucleotides, the CDR3 is TGTGCCAGCAGCCCTCACCGGAACTACGAGCAGTACTTC.

The table lists this clonotype with many counts. The CDR3 DNA reads as TGTGCCAGCAGTTTCGGGGGATACACTGAAGCTTTCTTT. This codes for CASSFGGYTEAFF. V is TRBV6-2 or TRBV6-3 and J is TRBJ1-1; a weak D match, TRBD1 (5 bases). The CDR3 runs to 13 residues. CDR1 and CDR2 (germline): MNHEY, SVGEGT. Deletions cut 4 bases from V and 3 bases from J, with 9 bases between.

The CDR3 bases are TGTGCCGGGCGAGCATGGGACTCCTACGAGCAGTACTTC. Protein product: CAGRAWDSYEQYF. V gene TRBV28 combines with J gene TRBJ2-7; no definite D call. Trimming cost V 11 bases and J 0 bases, with 14 bases left between them. Germline V gives CDR1 MDHEN, CDR2 SYDVKM. The CDR3 has 13 amino acids.

The J gene is TRBJ2-2, the V gene TRBV6-5; 11 bases are shared with TRBD1. The germline V gene has CDR1 MNHEY and CDR2 SVGAGI. CDR3 length equals 15 residues. Trimming cost V 4 bases and J 6 bases; bases outside gene matches: 4. CDR3: CASSWGQGDSGELFF. CDR3 nucleotide sequence: TGTGCCAGCAGTTGGGGACAGGGGGATTCCGGGGAGCTGTTTTTT.

This clonotype was detected a few times. This rearrangement joins TRBV5-6 to TRBJ2-7; D tentatively reads TRBD1 or TRBD2 (5 bases each). This CDR3 spans 13 amino acids. Trimming cost V 0 bases and J 5 bases, with 9 bases left between them. Germline loops: CDR1 SGHDT, CDR2 YYEEEE. DNA of the CDR3: TGTGCCAGCAGCTTGGGAGGGGTGCACGAGCAGTACTTC. Residues: CASSLGGVHEQYF.

In this sample, this clonotype turned up many times. The chain joins TRBV12-3 or TRBV12-4 to TRBJ2-5; TRBD2 agrees at 7 bases. The CDR3 totals 14 residues. The trim removed 1 base at V and 5 bases at J, leaving 4 bases unmatched. CDR3: CASSLGLADETQYF. The CDR3 DNA reads TGTGCCAGCAGTTTAGGACTAGCCGATGAGACCCAGTACTTC.

The table lists this clonotype with a few counts. V is TRBV7-2 and J is TRBJ2-7; 7 bases align to TRBD1. V trimming: 4 bases; J trimming: 2 bases; junction bases outside the gene matches: 5. The germline CDR1 and CDR2 sequences are SGHTA and FQGNSA. CDR3 size: 14 residues. The CDR3 spells CASSSTTGPYEQYF. Written as DNA, the CDR3 is TGTGCCAGCAGCTCGACGACAGGGCCCTACGAGCAGTACTTC.